What follows are 15 T cell receptor beta chains derived from one specimen sequenced in a study of shared clonotypes between healthy human individuals (dated by TCRdb to 2018 to 2020). Receptor amplification or capture employed the immunoSEQ multiplex PCR assay. TCRdb mirrors the immuneACCESS table, restricted to in-frame sequences. Some clones are absent from its copies; in checked studies, under half trace to an unresolved V gene, and the reason for the others is unknown. This sample is represented by some 790,000 clones; over 55% of them were singletons. The top ten constitute roughly 1.8% of the sample. The material sequenced was memory CD4+ T cells sorted from blood. The cell subset or site label here, explained by the study, means: CD45RA-negative fraction. These receptors all come from a woman in her twenties or thirties in good health.

This clone has only a few counts. The chain joins TRBV11-3 to TRBJ2-7; a possible D gene is TRBD1 (6 bases). CDR3 length: 13 amino acids. The ends were cut back, 3 bases at V and 3 bases at J, with 9 bases in the middle. Germline CDR1 SGHNT, CDR2 YENEEA. The CDR3 protein is CASSFGQNYEQYF. In DNA form, the CDR3 reads TGTGCCAGCAGCTTCGGACAGAACTACGAGCAGTACTTC.

This clone was found once. The J gene is TRBJ2-2, the V gene TRBV19; perhaps TRBD1 as D (6 bases). This CDR3 is 15 amino acids long. The germline V gene encodes CDR1 LNHDA and CDR2 SQIVND (reference sequence). V was shortened by 8 bases and J by 1 base, with 14 bases between the two germline ends. This chain's CDR3 is CASLGQSKNTGELFF. The CDR3 DNA sequence: TGTGCCAGTCTTGGACAGTCTAAGAACACCGGGGAGCTGTTTTTT. The full variable domain, its missing parts supplied by reference TRBV19 and TRBJ2-2, is DGGITQSPKYLFRKEGQNVTLSCEQNLNHDAMYWYRQDPGQGLRLIYYSQIVNDFQKGDIAEGYSVSREKKESFPLTVTSAQKNPTAFYLCASLGQSKNTGELFFGEGSRLTVL.

This clone was observed once. This chain uses TRBV5-1 with TRBJ1-5, with 8 bases that match TRBD1. The CDR3 has 16 residues. Losses at the gene ends were 0 bases for V and 7 bases for J; bases not matched to a gene: 9. The germline gives CDR1 SGHRS, CDR2 YFSETQ. In DNA form, the CDR3 reads TGCGCCAGCAGCTTGGACGGGACAGGCGGGGGGCAGCCCCAGCATTTT. It encodes CASSLDGTGGGQPQHF.

The CDR3 DNA sequence: TGTGCCAGCAGCGTAGGGGAGTATACGCAGTATTTT. Translating it yields CASSVGEYTQYF. The rearrangement joins TRBV9 to TRBJ2-3; D perhaps matches TRBD2 (5 bases). Germline V gene sequence: CDR1 SGDLS, CDR2 YYNGEE. The germline V and J ends were trimmed by 0 bases and 7 bases, with 6 bases remaining between them. This CDR3 contains 12 residues.

Here the CDR3 DNA reads TGTGCCATCAGTGAGCGGGAGAGCTCCTACAATGAGCAGTTCTTC. It encodes CAISERESSYNEQFF. The chain uses TRBV10-3 and TRBJ2-1, with a tentative D call TRBD2 (6 bases). From germline, CDR1 is ENHRY and CDR2 SYGVKD. The CDR3 consists of 15 residues. V was trimmed by 2 bases and J by 0 bases, leaving 8 bases between them.

As DNA, the CDR3 is TGTGCCAGCAAAGACAGGCCCCACACCGGGGAGCTGTTTTTT. It is translated as CASKDRPHTGELFF. V usage is TRBV6-5 and J usage is TRBJ2-2, with a tentative D call TRBD1 (6 bases). V lost 7 bases, J lost 3 bases, and 12 bases lay in between. The CDR3 sequence is 14 residues long. Per germline, CDR1 MNHEY and CDR2 SVGAGI.

This clone has only a few counts. The genes are TRBV27 and TRBJ1-5; no clear D gene. Trimming stripped 9 bases from V and 3 bases from J, with 15 bases between. The CDR3 totals 14 residues. Germline CDR1 is MNHEY and CDR2 is SMNVEV (reference sequence). In DNA form, the CDR3 reads TGTGCCAGTCACTCTCTCGGACTCAATCAGCCCCAGCATTTT. Translation: CASHSLGLNQPQHF.

V usage is TRBV2 and J usage is TRBJ2-5; D remains ambiguous. Germline-derived CDR1 and CDR2 are SNHLY and FYNNEI. This CDR3 has 12 amino acids. V shed 0 bases and J shed 10 bases, with 9 bases lying between them. The CDR3 reads CASSEARWDQYF. The CDR3 DNA follows: TGTGCCAGCAGTGAAGCGCGGTGGGACCAGTACTTC.

The rearrangement joins TRBV19 to TRBJ2-7; D is unresolved. Trimming removed 0 bases from V and 2 bases from J, with 11 bases in between. CDR3 length: 15 amino acids. CDR1 and CDR2 (germline): LNHDA, SQIVND (reference sequence). CDR3 sequence (DNA): TGTGCCAGTAGTATAGATTCCAGTTTAACCTACGAGCAGTACTTC. This codes for CASSIDSSLTYEQYF.

The chain combines TRBV6-4 with TRBJ1-2; D gene ambiguous. CDR1 is MRHNA, CDR2 SNTAGT, per germline. Deletions cut 2 bases from V and 8 bases from J, with 12 bases between. This CDR3 has 13 residues. CDR3 loop: CASSDPDGGGYTF. The CDR3 coding sequence is TGTGCCAGCAGTGACCCGGACGGAGGCGGCTACACCTTC.

The J gene is TRBJ2-5, the V gene TRBV5-8, with D unresolved. With 0 bases removed from V and 1 base from J, the gap between germline ends came to 4 bases. Germline values: CDR1 SGHTS, CDR2 YDEGEE. CDR3 length: 13 amino acids. This CDR3 is CASSLGGQETQYF. The CDR3 DNA reads as TGTGCCAGCAGCTTGGGGGGCCAAGAGACCCAGTACTTC. Filled out from reference TRBV5-8 and TRBJ2-5, the complete variable domain reads EAGVTQSPTHLIKTRGQQATLRCSPISGHTSVYWYQQALGLGLQFLLWYDEGEERNRGNFPPRFSGRQFPNYSSELNVNALELEDSALYLCASSLGGQETQYFGPGTRLLVL.

The rearrangement joins TRBV6-6 to TRBJ2-1, with D hard to call. Germline CDR1 MNHNY, CDR2 SVGAGI (reference sequence). The V gene lost 0 bases and the J gene lost 3 bases, with 6 bases spanning the gap. The CDR3 totals 14 residues. The CDR3 coding sequence is TGTGCCAGCAGTTACTCGGCCAACTACAATGAGCAGTTCTTC. Its translation is CASSYSANYNEQFF.

Only a few counts were recorded for this clone. This chain uses TRBV29-1 with TRBJ2-5, with D perhaps being TRBD1 or TRBD2 (5 bases each). The length of the CDR3 is 14 residues. V dropped 7 bases and J dropped 4 bases, with 19 bases sitting between them. CDR1 and CDR2 from the germline V gene are SQVTM and ANQGSEA. The CDR3 DNA sequence: TGCAGCGCTTTTCCGAGAACTAGGGGAGAGACCCAGTACTTC. As protein: CSAFPRTRGETQYF.

This chain uses TRBV6-1 with TRBJ2-6; D remains ambiguous. The CDR3 runs to 14 residues. V lost 8 bases, J lost 4 bases, and 12 bases lay in between. The germline CDR1 and CDR2 sequences are MNHNS and SASEGT. The CDR3, as DNA: TGTGCCAGCGGTACGCTGAGCGGGGCCAACGTCCTGACTTTC. Translating gives CASGTLSGANVLTF.

The CDR3 here is CASSITSGGLTGELFF. CDR3 nucleotide sequence: TGTGCCAGCAGTATTACTAGCGGGGGCTTAACCGGGGAGCTGTTTTTT. This chain uses TRBV28 with TRBJ2-2; the match to TRBD2 covers 11 bases. V lost 5 bases to trimming and J lost 5 bases; unmatched junction nucleotides: 7. This CDR3 has 16 amino acids. Germline CDR1 MDHEN, CDR2 SYDVKM.